The rows below give T cell receptor beta chains drawn from one sample of a study of OX40 agonist ivuxolimab in advanced cancers. TCRdb's copy holds only in-frame clones and misses some; the assay was immunoSEQ multiplex PCR. The table has tens of thousands of clones, around 89% seen once. The input for sequencing was CD4+ or CD8+ T cells sorted from blood, taken in a trial of the OX40 agonist ivuxolimab. These TCRs come from an adult with an advanced solid tumor such as melanoma, head and neck, liver or kidney cancer. Each CDR3 is given with its conserved first and last residue. The D gene is left open where the match is weak. Only part of the rows carry a size: once, few, many, or a class if the clone is expanded.

15	-	TRBD2	TRBV30	TRBJ2-1	CAWSVGLASFPEQFF	TGTGCCTGGAGTGTTGGACTAGCCTCGTTCCCTGAGCAGTTCTTC
16	-	TRBD1	TRBV6-6	TRBJ2-7	CASSYLGQENSYEQYF	TGTGCCAGCAGTTACCTCGGACAGGAGAATTCCTACGAGCAGTACTTC
12	-	-	TRBV28	TRBJ2-7	CASSRLLYEQYF	TGTGCCAGCAGCCGTCTTCTATACGAGCAGTACTTC
12	-	-	TRBV10-1	TRBJ1-1	CASSDGSKEAFF	TGCGCCAGCAGTGATGGTTCAAAAGAAGCTTTCTTT
15	-	TRBD1	TRBV18	TRBJ2-2	CASSPVGGAAGELFF	TGTGCCAGCTCACCAGTAGGGGGCGCGGCCGGGGAGCTGTTTTTT
13	-	-	TRBV28	TRBJ2-1	CASSSGHHNEQFF	TGTGCCAGCAGCTCGGGGCACCACAATGAGCAGTTCTTC
18	-	TRBD2	TRBV5-1	TRBJ2-1	CASEDVKHRGGRGNEQFF	TGCGCCAGCGAAGACGTCAAGCACAGGGGCGGGAGGGGGAATGAGCAGTTCTTC
13	-	-	TRBV30	TRBJ1-6	CAWSVGANSPLHF	TGTGCCTGGAGTGTAGGGGCAAATTCACCCCTCCACTTT
17	-	TRBD1	TRBV7-9	TRBJ2-7	CASSLALTQGQGNEQYF	TGTGCCAGCAGCTTAGCTCTAACCCAGGGACAGGGTAACGAGCAGTACTTC
17	-	-	TRBV4-1	TRBJ2-1	CASSQEYGPSSYNEQFF	TGCGCCAGCAGCCAAGAGTACGGCCCTTCTTCCTACAATGAGCAGTTCTTC
17	-	TRBD2	TRBV18	TRBJ2-3	CASSPRLAGEYTDTQYF	TGTGCCAGCTCACCTCGACTAGCGGGAGAGTACACAGATACGCAGTATTTT
11	-	TRBD1	TRBV30	TRBJ2-1	CAWGGGQGQFF	TGTGCCTGGGGGGGAGGACAGGGGCAGTTCTTC
16	-	TRBD1	TRBV5-4	TRBJ2-7	CASSLAQGLLTYEQYF	TGTGCCAGCAGCTTGGCACAGGGGCTCCTCACCTACGAGCAGTACTTC
14	-	-	TRBV19	TRBJ1-4	CASSFRVSNEKLFF	TGTGCCAGTAGTTTCCGGGTTTCTAATGAAAAACTGTTTTTT
14	-	TRBD1	TRBV10-3	TRBJ2-1	CAIGSDRVNNEQFF	TGTGCCATCGGATCGGACAGGGTCAACAATGAGCAGTTCTTC
14	-	-	TRBV5-1	TRBJ2-7	CASSYREPRGEQYF	TGCGCCAGCAGCTACCGGGAGCCCCGAGGAGAGCAGTACTTC
14	-	TRBD1	TRBV27	TRBJ1-1	CASSLGQMNTEAFF	TGTGCCAGCAGTTTGGGACAGATGAACACTGAAGCTTTCTTT
15	once	TRBD1	TRBV30	TRBJ1-1	CAWNKFRGGDTEAFF	TGTGCCTGGAATAAATTCAGAGGGGGCGACACTGAAGCTTTCTTT
15	few	TRBD2	TRBV5-1	TRBJ2-7	CASSWTSGSSYEQYF	TGCGCCAGCAGCTGGACTAGCGGGAGCTCCTACGAGCAGTACTTC
14	-	-	TRBV27	TRBJ2-1	CASSPRGTYNEQFF	TGTGCCAGCAGCCCGCGGGGAACCTACAATGAGCAGTTCTTC
11	-	-	TRBV10-3	TRBJ1-1	CAISETGMAFF	TGTGCCATCAGTGAGACAGGGATGGCTTTCTTT
16	-	-	TRBV4-1	TRBJ1-1	CASSPSTQAVNTEAFF	TGCGCCAGCAGCCCCTCAACTCAAGCAGTGAACACTGAAGCTTTCTTT